This TCR beta chain was observed in a study of early T cells in non-severe SARS-CoV-2 infection (dated by TCRdb to the early 2020s). For the wider study: Because TCR sequencing was done on bulk RNA from unsorted whole blood, the alpha and beta chains could not be paired. General study outcomes and caveats: Matching against VDJdb was skewed toward anti-spike CD8 responses, likely underestimated virus-specific expansions, and missed private and CD4 specificities.

Including the terminal cysteine and phenylalanine, the CDR3 comprises 16 residues. CDR3 DNA is the only sequence kept; it has 48 bases, read in frame from the first base. The germline V gene (reference sequence) sets CDR1 to LNHDA and CDR2 to SQIVND. Trimming accounts for 10 bases at V and 3 bases at J, while the number of junction bases matched to no gene is 14. Remarks on this clonotype: Its antigen is still unknown. Base qualities are not at hand, and no much larger clone is one base apart.

This was a case-control study nested in a cohort of healthcare workers in London, UK, who had nasopharyngeal swab PCR tests and blood samples taken every week. Healthcare workers were recruited during the week of the UK lockdown, between 23 and 31 March 2020, and followed weekly for up to roughly 16 weeks. Libraries came from 5' RACE. Sequenced using a NextSeq 500. To correct for sequencing error and PCR bias, the TCR library protocol tagged individual cDNA molecules with unique molecular identifiers. Sequencing covered both TCR alpha and beta chains, and within each sample the abundances of alpha and beta sequences were tightly co-correlated. The paper's processing steps were these. Decombinator V4 was used to perform V gene, J gene and CDR3 annotation of TCR sequences. TCRs were defined as expanded if a significant change between any two time points was detected under a Poisson model with p below 0.0001. Abundances of TCRs were expressed as counts per million after normalisation to the total number of TCRs sequenced in each sample. MAIT TCRs were defined by TRAV1-2 paired with TRAJ12, TRAJ20 or TRAJ33, and iNKT TCRs by TRAV10 paired with TRAJ18. VDJdb, accessed 1 November 2021, was searched for CMV, EBV and SARS-CoV-2 annotated TCRs, excluding TCRs annotated for multiple antigens. Clones were called with MiXCR by TCRdb after fastp trimmed the public reads at Q25, and only in-frame beta chains were retained. Each entry is one CDR3 protein sequence, shown with its most common DNA and genes. These V and J calls are TCRdb output, not the study's own analysis. The sample data list roughly 100,000 distinct CDR3 sequences, and approximately 14% of these were observed just once. The ten largest make up roughly 6% of the sample.

The chain is assembled from TRBV19 and TRBJ2-3, and TRBD2 matches 9 of the central bases. This TCR was sampled from an adult who was a healthcare worker with PCR-confirmed SARS-CoV-2 infection or an uninfected control (not recorded which). The sequenced sample consisted of whole blood. The CDR3 here reads CATTSRGGGSTDTQYF. The bases read TGTGCCACCACGTCCCGCGGGGGGGGCTCAACAGATACGCAGTATTTT.